This entry lists 7 T cell receptor beta chains sequenced from one sample in a study of siplizumab effects on memory and regulatory T cells. As described, mixed lymphocyte reaction cells underwent coculture at 37°C for a duration of more than five days. These receptors have no identified antigens. The repertoire was sequenced with immunoSEQ multiplex PCR; TCRdb's copy has only in-frame clones and lacks some. The repertoire holds 18,000 or so clones, with under 55% as singletons. The material sequenced was CFSE-low (dividing) CD4+ T cells sorted from an allogeneic mixed lymphocyte reaction. These receptors were taken from a human donor in good health; the cells came from an allogeneic mixed lymphocyte reaction.

This chain connects TRBV6-6 to TRBJ1-4; unclear D gene. V lost 2 bases to trimming and J lost 8 bases, with 15 bases between them. There are 15 residues in the CDR3. Looked up from germline, CDR1 is MNHNY and CDR2 is SVGAGI (reference sequence). Here the CDR3 DNA reads TGTGCCAGCAGTTACCGGGCCCTTGGAAACGAAAAACTGTTTTTT. This gives the protein CASSYRALGNEKLFF.

The chain uses TRBV6-1 and TRBJ2-1; D gene unclear. The V and J ends lost 7 bases and 0 bases respectively, with 7 bases between them. The CDR3 loop spans 13 amino acids. Per germline, CDR1 MNHNS and CDR2 SASEGT. CDR3 region: CASMLVSYNEQFF. The CDR3 region has the DNA TGTGCCAGCATGCTGGTCTCCTACAATGAGCAGTTCTTC.

The V gene is TRBV5-1, the J gene TRBJ2-1; 11 nucleotides agree with TRBD2. The CDR3 spans 15 residues. The V and J ends lost 0 bases and 6 bases, in that order; junction bases with no gene match: 2. CDR1 SGHRS and CDR2 YFSETQ come from the germline V gene. The CDR3 DNA is TGCGCCAGCAGCTTGGCCCTAGCGGGGGGCAATGAGCAGTTCTTC. Translating it yields CASSLALAGGNEQFF.

This clone was counted once. V usage is TRBV7-2 and J usage is TRBJ1-1; 7 nucleotides line up with TRBD1. The CDR3 totals 14 residues. Losses at the gene ends were 0 bases for V and 8 bases for J; bases not matched to a gene: 6. Germline CDR1 reads SGHTA; CDR2 reads FQGNSA. The CDR3 here is CASSLAPGQAEAFF. The CDR3 DNA is TGTGCCAGCAGCTTAGCGCCTGGACAGGCAGAAGCTTTCTTT.

The sample holds a few counts of this clone. The chain is built from TRBV5-1 and TRBJ2-3; D unclear. The V gene's germline CDR1 is SGHRS and CDR2 YFSETQ. This CDR3 region has 15 residues. V was cut by 5 bases and J by 0 bases, with 13 bases left in between. CDR3: CASSSDGSSTDTQYF. In DNA form, the CDR3 reads TGCGCCAGCAGTTCGGACGGGTCTAGCACAGATACGCAGTATTTT.

This rearrangement joins TRBV30 to TRBJ2-7, with 9 bases aligning to TRBD1. The trim removed 7 bases at V and 6 bases at J, leaving 7 bases unmatched. The CDR3 loop spans 12 amino acids. Per germline, CDR1 GTSNPN and CDR2 SVGIG (reference sequence). The CDR3 sequence: CASDGTGSEQYF. The CDR3 DNA reads TGTGCCTCTGACGGGACAGGGTCCGAGCAGTACTTC.

The V and J genes are TRBV6-5 and TRBJ2-3; 9 bases map to TRBD2. V gave up 7 bases and J gave up 4 bases; unmatched junction bases: 6. Germline V gives CDR1 MNHEY, CDR2 SVGAGI. The CDR3 spans 14 residues. CDR3 amino acids: CASKGGGAPDTQYF. The DNA for the CDR3 is TGTGCCAGCAAGGGCGGGGGGGCCCCAGATACGCAGTATTTT.